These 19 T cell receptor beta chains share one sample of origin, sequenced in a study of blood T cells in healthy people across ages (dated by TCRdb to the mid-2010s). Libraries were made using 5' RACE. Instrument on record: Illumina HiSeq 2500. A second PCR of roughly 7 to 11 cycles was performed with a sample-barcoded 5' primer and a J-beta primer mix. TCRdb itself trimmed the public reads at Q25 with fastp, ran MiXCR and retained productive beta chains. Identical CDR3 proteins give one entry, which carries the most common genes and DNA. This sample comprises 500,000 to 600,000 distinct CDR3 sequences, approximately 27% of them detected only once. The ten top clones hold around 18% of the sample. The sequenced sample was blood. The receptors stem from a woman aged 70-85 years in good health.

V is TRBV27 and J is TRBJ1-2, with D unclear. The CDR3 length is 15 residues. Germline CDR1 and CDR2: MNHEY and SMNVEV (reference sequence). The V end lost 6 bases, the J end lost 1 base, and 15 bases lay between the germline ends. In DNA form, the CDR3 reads TGTGCCAGCAGGGGGAGGACCGGCGTTAACTATGGCTACACCTTC. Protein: CASRGRTGVNYGYTF.

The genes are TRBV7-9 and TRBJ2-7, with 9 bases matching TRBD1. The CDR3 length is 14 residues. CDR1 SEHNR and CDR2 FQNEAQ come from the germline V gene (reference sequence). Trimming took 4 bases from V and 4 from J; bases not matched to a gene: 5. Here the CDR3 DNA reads TGTGCCAGCAGCTCTGACAGGGGGGCGTACGAGCAGTACTTC. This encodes CASSSDRGAYEQYF.

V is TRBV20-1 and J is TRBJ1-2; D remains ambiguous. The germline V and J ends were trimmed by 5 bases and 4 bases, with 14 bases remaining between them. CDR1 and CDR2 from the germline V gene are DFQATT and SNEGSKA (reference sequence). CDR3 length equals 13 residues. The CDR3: CSASDPAGYGYTF. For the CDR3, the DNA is TGCAGTGCTTCGGACCCGGCCGGCTATGGCTACACCTTC.

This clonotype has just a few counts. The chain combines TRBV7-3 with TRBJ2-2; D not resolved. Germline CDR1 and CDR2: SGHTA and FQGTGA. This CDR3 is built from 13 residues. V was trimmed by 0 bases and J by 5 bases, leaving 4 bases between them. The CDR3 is CASSLTRTGELFF. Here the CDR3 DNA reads TGTGCCAGCAGCTTAACCAGGACCGGGGAGCTGTTTTTT.

This CDR3 is CATSRAPGTFGELFF. CDR3 DNA: TGTGCCACCAGCAGAGCCCCGGGGACCTTCGGGGAGCTGTTTTTT. The chain has TRBV15 and TRBJ2-2; D may match TRBD1 or TRBD2 (5 bases each). Trimming stripped 1 base from V and 7 bases from J, with 13 bases between. The CDR3 has 15 amino acids. The germline gives CDR1 LNHNV, CDR2 YYDKDF (reference sequence).

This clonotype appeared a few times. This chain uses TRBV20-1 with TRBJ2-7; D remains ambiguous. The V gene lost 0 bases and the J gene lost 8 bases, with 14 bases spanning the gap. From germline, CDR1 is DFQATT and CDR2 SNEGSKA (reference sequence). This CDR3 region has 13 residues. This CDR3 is CSARDLGLSKQYF. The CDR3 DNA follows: TGCAGTGCTAGAGATCTGGGATTGAGCAAGCAGTACTTC.

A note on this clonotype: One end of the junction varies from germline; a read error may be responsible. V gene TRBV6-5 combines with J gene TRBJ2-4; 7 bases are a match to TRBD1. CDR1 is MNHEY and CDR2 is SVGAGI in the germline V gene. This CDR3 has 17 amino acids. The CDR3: CASSPRTGLLAKNIQHF. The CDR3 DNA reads TGTGCCAGCAGTCCCCGGACAGGCCTTTTAGCCAAAAACATTCAGCACTTC.

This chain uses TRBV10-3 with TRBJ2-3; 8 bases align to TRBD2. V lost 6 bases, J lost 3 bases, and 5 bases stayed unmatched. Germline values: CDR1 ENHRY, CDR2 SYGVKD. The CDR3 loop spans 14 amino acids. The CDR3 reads CAIRPAGGTDTQYF. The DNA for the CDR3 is TGTGCCATCAGGCCCGCGGGGGGTACAGATACGCAGTATTTT.

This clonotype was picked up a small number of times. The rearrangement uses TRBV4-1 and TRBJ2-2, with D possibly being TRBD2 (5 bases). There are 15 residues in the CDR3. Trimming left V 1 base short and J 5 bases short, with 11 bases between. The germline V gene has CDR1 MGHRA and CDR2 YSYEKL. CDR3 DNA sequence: TGCGCCAGCAGCCAAGTTGGATCGGGAACCGGGGAGCTGTTTTTT. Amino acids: CASSQVGSGTGELFF.

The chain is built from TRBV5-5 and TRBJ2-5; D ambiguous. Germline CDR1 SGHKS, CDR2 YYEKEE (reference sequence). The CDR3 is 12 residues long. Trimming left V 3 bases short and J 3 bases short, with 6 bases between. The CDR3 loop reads CASSSDEETQYF. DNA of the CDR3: TGTGCCAGCAGCTCGGACGAAGAGACCCAGTACTTC.

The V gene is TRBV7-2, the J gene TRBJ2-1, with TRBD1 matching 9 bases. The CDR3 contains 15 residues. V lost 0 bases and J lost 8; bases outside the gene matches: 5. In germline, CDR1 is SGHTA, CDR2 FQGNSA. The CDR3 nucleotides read TGTGCCAGCAGCTTAGCGGGACAGGGCGGGGATGAGCAGTTCTTC. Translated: CASSLAGQGGDEQFF. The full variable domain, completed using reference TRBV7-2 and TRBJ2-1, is GAGVSQSPSNKVTEKGKDVELRCDPISGHTALYWYRQSLGQGLEFLIYFQGNSAPDKSGLPSDRFSAERTGGSVSTLTIQRTQQEDSAVYLCASSLAGQGGDEQFFGPGTRLTVL.

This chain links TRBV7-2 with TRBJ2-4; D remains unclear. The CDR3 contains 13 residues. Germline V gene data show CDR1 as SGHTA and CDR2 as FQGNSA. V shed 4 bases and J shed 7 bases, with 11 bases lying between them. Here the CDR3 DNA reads TGTGCCAGCAGCTCGGGCTATGAGAACATTCAGTACTTC. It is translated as CASSSGYENIQYF.

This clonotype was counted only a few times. The DNA for the CDR3 is TGTGCCAGCAGCTTAGCCCCAAGCGGGGGGGCGTATACTCAGTACTTC. Encoded protein: CASSLAPSGGAYTQYF. The chain combines TRBV7-9 with TRBJ2-4; 10 bases match TRBD2. The germline V gene encodes CDR1 SEHNR and CDR2 FQNEAQ (reference sequence). Trimming removed 0 bases from V and 12 bases from J; junction bases left unmatched: 11. This CDR3 contains 16 residues.

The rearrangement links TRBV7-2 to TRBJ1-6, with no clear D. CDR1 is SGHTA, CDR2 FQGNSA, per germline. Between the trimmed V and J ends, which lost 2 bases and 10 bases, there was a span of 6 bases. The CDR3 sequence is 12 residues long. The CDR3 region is CASSLSGSPLHF. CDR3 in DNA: TGTGCCAGCAGCTTATCTGGGTCACCCCTCCACTTT. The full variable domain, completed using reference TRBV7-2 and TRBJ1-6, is GAGVSQSPSNKVTEKGKDVELRCDPISGHTALYWYRQSLGQGLEFLIYFQGNSAPDKSGLPSDRFSAERTGGSVSTLTIQRTQQEDSAVYLCASSLSGSPLHFGNGTRLTVT.

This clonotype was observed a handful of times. CDR3 nucleotide sequence: TGTGCCAGCAGCTCCACCAATGCTCTAGCAGGTCACGCCACAGATACGCAGTATTTT. Its protein product is CASSSTNALAGHATDTQYF. The V call is TRBV7-8, the J call TRBJ2-3; tentative D call: TRBD2 (5 bases). Trimming left V 4 bases short and J 2 bases short, with 25 bases between. The CDR3 totals 19 residues. Germline CDR1 and CDR2: SGHVS and FQNEAQ.

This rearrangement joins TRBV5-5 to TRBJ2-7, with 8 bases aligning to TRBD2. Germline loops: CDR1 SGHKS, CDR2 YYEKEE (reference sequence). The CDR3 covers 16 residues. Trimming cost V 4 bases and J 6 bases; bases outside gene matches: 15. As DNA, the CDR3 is TGTGCCAGCAGCCCAGGTGAGCGGGGGAGCTCGTCCGAGCAGTACTTC. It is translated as CASSPGERGSSSEQYF.

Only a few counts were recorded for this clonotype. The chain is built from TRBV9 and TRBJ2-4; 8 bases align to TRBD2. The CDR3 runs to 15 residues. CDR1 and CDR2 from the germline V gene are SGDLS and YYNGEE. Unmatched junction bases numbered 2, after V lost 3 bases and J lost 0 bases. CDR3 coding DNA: TGTGCCAGCAGCGCGGGGGGGCCAGCCAAAAACATTCAGTACTTC. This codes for CASSAGGPAKNIQYF.

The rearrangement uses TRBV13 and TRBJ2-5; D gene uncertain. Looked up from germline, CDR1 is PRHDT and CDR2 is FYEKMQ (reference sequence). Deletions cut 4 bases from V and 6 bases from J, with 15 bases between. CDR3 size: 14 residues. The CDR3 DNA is TGTGCCAGCAGCTCCGGACCAACCAAGAAGACCCAGTACTTC. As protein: CASSSGPTKKTQYF.

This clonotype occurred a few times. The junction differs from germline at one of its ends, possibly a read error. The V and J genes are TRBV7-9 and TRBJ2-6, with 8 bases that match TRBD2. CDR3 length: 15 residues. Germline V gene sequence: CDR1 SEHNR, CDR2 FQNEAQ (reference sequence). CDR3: CACSLAGTGANVLTF. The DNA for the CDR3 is TGTGCCTGCAGCTTAGCGGGGACTGGGGCCAACGTCCTGACTTTC.